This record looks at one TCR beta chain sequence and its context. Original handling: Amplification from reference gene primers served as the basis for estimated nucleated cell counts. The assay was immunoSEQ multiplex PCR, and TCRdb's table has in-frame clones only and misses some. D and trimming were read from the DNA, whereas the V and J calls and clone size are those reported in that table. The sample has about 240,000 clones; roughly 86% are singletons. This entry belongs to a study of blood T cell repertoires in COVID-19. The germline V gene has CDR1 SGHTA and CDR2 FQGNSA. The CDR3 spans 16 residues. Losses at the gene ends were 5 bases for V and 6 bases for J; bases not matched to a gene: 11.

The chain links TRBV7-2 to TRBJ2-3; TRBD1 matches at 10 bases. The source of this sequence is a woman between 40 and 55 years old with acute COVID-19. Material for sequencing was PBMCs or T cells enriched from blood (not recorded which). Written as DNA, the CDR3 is TGTGCCAGCAGCCTGACCTCCGGGACAGGGGTGGATACGCAGTATTTT. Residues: CASSLTSGTGVDTQYF.